One and the same sample provided the 10 T cell receptor beta chains below, sequenced in a study of T cells after yellow fever vaccination. Via MiXCR, TCRdb re-called the 5' RACE reads, giving one row per CDR3 protein. The repertoire includes some 300,000 distinct CDR3 sequences, around 3.6% of them detected once, and less than 25% sits in the top ten. The source material was PBMCs, sampled on the day of the yellow fever booster vaccination. The receptors derive from a man aged 18 to 35 who received the YFV17D yellow fever vaccine.

This clonotype was recorded at least ten times. The gene calls are TRBV5-1 and TRBJ2-1; 7 positions agree with TRBD2. The CDR3 is made up of 14 amino acids. The germline V gene has CDR1 SGHRS and CDR2 YFSETQ. Trimming at V came to 0 bases and at J to 12 bases, leaving 9 bases not matched to a gene. As DNA, the CDR3 is TGCGCCAGCAGCTTGGAGGGCGGGGGTCGCGGGCAGTTCTTC. Protein: CASSLEGGGRGQFF.

To note about this clonotype: One base away lies a much larger clone, so this may be a sequencing read error. The chain has TRBV6-5 and TRBJ2-1, with D possibly matching TRBD1 (5 bases). The V gene's germline CDR1 is MNHEY and CDR2 SVGAGI. The V end was cut by 5 bases, the J end by 0 bases, with 14 bases between. This CDR3 is 16 amino acids long. CDR3 region: CASSSFKGCSYNEQFF. The CDR3 region has the DNA TGTGCCAGCAGTAGCTTTAAGGGGTGCTCCTACAATGAGCAGTTCTTC.

Many counts were recorded for this clonotype. The chain is built from TRBV20-1 and TRBJ1-1; D is unclear. CDR1 and CDR2 (germline): DFQATT, SNEGSKA (reference sequence). The CDR3 runs to 18 residues. The V end lost 6 bases, the J end lost 5 bases, and 31 bases lay between the germline ends. This CDR3 reads CSAAAEYRILRGGTEAFF. DNA for the CDR3: TGCAGTGCCGCCGCCGAGTACAGAATCTTGCGGGGAGGGACTGAAGCTTTCTTT.

This clonotype occurred many times. The chain has TRBV5-1 and TRBJ2-1; TRBD2 might be the D (6 bases). V was clipped by 1 base and J by 4 bases, with 12 bases between them. The CDR3 contains 15 residues. Germline values: CDR1 SGHRS, CDR2 YFSETQ. In nucleotides, the CDR3 is TGCGCCAGCAGCTTGAACGGGGAGGAGTACAATGAGCAGTTCTTC. It encodes CASSLNGEEYNEQFF.

This clonotype was seen many times. The chain joins TRBV7-2 to TRBJ1-5, with D perhaps TRBD1 (5 bases). V was pared by 8 bases and J by 5 bases, with 13 bases between. The germline gives CDR1 SGHTA, CDR2 FQGNSA. There are 13 residues in the CDR3. The CDR3 nucleotides are TGTGCCAGCCAGCTGCGGGGACATCAGCCCCAGCATTTT. It specifies CASQLRGHQPQHF.

The sample holds many counts of this clonotype. This rearrangement joins TRBV7-9 to TRBJ1-6; possible D gene TRBD1, 6 bases. The CDR3 totals 16 residues. Trimming removed 5 bases from V and 7 bases from J, with 18 bases in between. From germline, CDR1 is SEHNR and CDR2 FQNEAQ (reference sequence). The CDR3 DNA is TGTGCCAGCAGCCAAGGTGGAGGACAGCCAAATTCACCCCTCCACTTT. This gives the protein CASSQGGGQPNSPLHF.

In its sample, this clonotype was seen many times. The chain carries TRBV5-1 and TRBJ2-2; D gene unclear. The CDR3 runs to 13 residues. Germline V lookup: CDR1 SGHRS, CDR2 YFSETQ. V was trimmed by 1 base and J by 0 bases, leaving 1 base between them. CDR3 residues: CASSLTNTGELFF. The DNA of the CDR3 is TGCGCCAGCAGCTTGACGAACACCGGGGAGCTGTTTTTT.

This clonotype came up many times. The V and J genes are TRBV7-2 and TRBJ2-1; 8 bases are a match to TRBD1. V was pared by 4 bases and J by 1 base, with 0 bases of the junction left unmatched. The CDR3 is 14 amino acids. Germline-derived CDR1 and CDR2 are SGHTA and FQGNSA. This CDR3 is CASSWDRSYNEQFF. The CDR3 DNA reads as TGTGCCAGCAGCTGGGACAGGTCCTACAATGAGCAGTTCTTC.

The rearrangement joins TRBV4-1 to TRBJ2-2, with a tentative D call TRBD2 (6 bases). The CDR3 runs to 14 residues. Germline V lookup: CDR1 MGHRA, CDR2 YSYEKL. The V gene lost 1 base and the J gene lost 6 bases, with 9 bases spanning the gap. The CDR3 nucleotides read TGCGCCAGCAGCCAAGGAACGGGGGCCGGGGAGCTGTTTTTT. Its protein is CASSQGTGAGELFF.

The J gene is TRBJ1-6, the V gene TRBV19, with a tentative D call TRBD1 (5 bases). CDR1 LNHDA and CDR2 SQIVND come from the germline V gene (reference sequence). Trimming stripped 4 bases from V and 10 bases from J, with 11 bases between. CDR3 size: 13 residues. This chain's CDR3 is CASSTGIRSPLHF. The DNA of the CDR3 is TGTGCCAGTAGTACAGGGATAAGATCACCCCTCCACTTT. Together with reference TRBV19 and TRBJ1-6, the CDR3 gives the full variable domain: DGGITQSPKYLFRKEGQNVTLSCEQNLNHDAMYWYRQDPGQGLRLIYYSQIVNDFQKGDIAEGYSVSREKKESFPLTVTSAQKNPTAFYLCASSTGIRSPLHFGNGTRLTVT.